This TCR beta chain was documented in a study of T cell responses to AZD1222 COVID-19 vaccine. Study results and caveats: Just six AZD1222 recipients tested seropositive at baseline. Within unmutated variant regions lay the reported targets of nearly half of spike-specific TCRs. The peak T cell response came first, and repertoires were sampled only after it. Spike was spanned by vaccine-associated CD4 TCRs, which were dominant at 160-218 and 743-854.

Sequenced by immunoSEQ multiplex PCR; TCRdb stores in-frame clones only, minus some. The sample shows approximately 150,000 clones, approximately 90% of them seen only once. The CDR3 length is 13 residues. Concerning this clone: Its antigen is not identified.

The V call is TRBV21-1, the J call TRBJ1-2. TRBV21-1 is a listed pseudogene. The TCR sequence derives from an adult who received the AZD1222 COVID-19 vaccine. Sequences were derived from peripheral blood, sampled 28 days after the second AZD1222 dose. The CDR3 DNA is TGTGCCAGCAGCAAAGGTACCAACTATGGCTACACCTTC. This encodes CASSKGTNYGYTF.